A selection of T cell receptor beta chains follows, all from one sample in a study of CD8 T cells in Susac syndrome. Via MiXCR, TCRdb re-called the immunoSEQ multiplex PCR reads, giving one row per CDR3 protein. The sample yields over 130,000 distinct CDR3 sequences, 95% seen once. The sequenced material came from CD4+ T cells from PBMCs. These receptor sequences come from a human donor with Susac syndrome. CDR3s include the opening cysteine and the closing phenylalanine or tryptophan. Each record gives: D gene, CDR3 length, J gene, clone size, V gene, CDR3 protein, CDR3 DNA. A D gene is named only where the DNA matches it firmly. Only some rows state a clone size, as once, few, many or a class for expanded clones.

d_call: .
cdr3_length: 13
j_call: TRBJ2-5
clone_size: .
v_call: TRBV7-2
cdr3_aa: CASSKPDQETQYF
cdr3_nt: TGTGCCAGCAGCAAACCCGACCAAGAGACCCAGTACTTC

d_call: .
cdr3_length: 14
j_call: TRBJ1-1
clone_size: .
v_call: TRBV27
cdr3_aa: CASSLFGMNTEAFF
cdr3_nt: TGTGCCAGCAGTTTATTTGGTATGAACACTGAAGCTTTCTTT

d_call: .
cdr3_length: 14
j_call: TRBJ2-5
clone_size: .
v_call: TRBV7-2
cdr3_aa: CASSRLKGGETQYF
cdr3_nt: TGTGCCAGCAGCCGCCTCAAGGGCGGGGAGACCCAGTACTTC

d_call: .
cdr3_length: 13
j_call: TRBJ2-1
clone_size: .
v_call: TRBV3-1
cdr3_aa: CASSRSFYNEQFF
cdr3_nt: TGTGCCAGCAGTCGGTCTTTCTACAATGAGCAGTTCTTC

d_call: .
cdr3_length: 14
j_call: TRBJ1-1
clone_size: .
v_call: TRBV30
cdr3_aa: CAWSVQAMNTEAFF
cdr3_nt: TGTGCCTGGAGTGTACAAGCTATGAACACTGAAGCTTTCTTT

d_call: .
cdr3_length: 14
j_call: TRBJ1-6
clone_size: .
v_call: TRBV25-1
cdr3_aa: CASSISMGNSPLHF
cdr3_nt: TGTGCCAGCAGCATTTCCATGGGGAATTCACCCCTCCACTTT

d_call: .
cdr3_length: 14
j_call: TRBJ2-7
clone_size: .
v_call: TRBV23-1
cdr3_aa: CASSQPDRDDEQYF
cdr3_nt: TGCGCCAGCAGTCAGCCCGACCGGGATGACGAGCAGTACTTC

d_call: .
cdr3_length: 14
j_call: TRBJ2-5
clone_size: .
v_call: TRBV12-3/TRBV12-4
cdr3_aa: CASSSGTQKETQYF
cdr3_nt: TGTGCCAGCAGCTCCGGGACACAAAAAGAGACCCAGTACTTC

d_call: TRBD1
cdr3_length: 12
j_call: TRBJ1-4
clone_size: .
v_call: TRBV20-1
cdr3_aa: CSAKGQIEKLFF
cdr3_nt: TGCAGTGCTAAGGGACAGATTGAAAAACTGTTTTTT

d_call: .
cdr3_length: 13
j_call: TRBJ2-3
clone_size: .
v_call: TRBV6-5
cdr3_aa: CASSYVGSDTQYF
cdr3_nt: TGTGCCAGCAGTTACGTAGGCTCAGATACGCAGTATTTT

d_call: .
cdr3_length: 14
j_call: TRBJ2-7
clone_size: once
v_call: TRBV20-1
cdr3_aa: CSARDRGEGYEQYF
cdr3_nt: TGCAGTGCTAGAGATCGGGGAGAAGGCTACGAGCAGTACTTC

d_call: .
cdr3_length: 15
j_call: TRBJ2-1
clone_size: .
v_call: TRBV14
cdr3_aa: CASSLLGGSYNEQFF
cdr3_nt: TGTGCCAGCAGCCTCTTAGGCGGATCCTACAATGAGCAGTTCTTC

d_call: .
cdr3_length: 12
j_call: TRBJ1-2
clone_size: .
v_call: TRBV12-3/TRBV12-4
cdr3_aa: CASSLNSGGYTF
cdr3_nt: TGTGCCAGCAGTTTAAATTCTGGTGGCTACACCTTC

d_call: .
cdr3_length: 13
j_call: TRBJ1-5
clone_size: .
v_call: TRBV20-1
cdr3_aa: CSARSTENQPQHF
cdr3_nt: TGCAGTGCTAGATCGACAGAAAATCAGCCCCAGCATTTT

d_call: .
cdr3_length: 13
j_call: TRBJ1-1
clone_size: .
v_call: TRBV30
cdr3_aa: CAWSGDWNTEAFF
cdr3_nt: TGTGCCTGGAGCGGTGACTGGAACACTGAAGCTTTCTTT